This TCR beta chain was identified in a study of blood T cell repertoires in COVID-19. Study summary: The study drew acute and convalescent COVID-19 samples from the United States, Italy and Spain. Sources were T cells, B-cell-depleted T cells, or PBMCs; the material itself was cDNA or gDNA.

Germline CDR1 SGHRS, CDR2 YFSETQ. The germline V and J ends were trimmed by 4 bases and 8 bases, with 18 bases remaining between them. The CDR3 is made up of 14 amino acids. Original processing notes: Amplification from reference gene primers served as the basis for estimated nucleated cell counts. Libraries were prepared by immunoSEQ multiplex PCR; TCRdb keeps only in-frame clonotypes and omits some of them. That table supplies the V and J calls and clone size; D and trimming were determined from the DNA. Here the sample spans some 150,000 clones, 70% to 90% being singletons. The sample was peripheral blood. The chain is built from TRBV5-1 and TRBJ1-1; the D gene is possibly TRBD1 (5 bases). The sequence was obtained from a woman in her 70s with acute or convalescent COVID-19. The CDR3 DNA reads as TGCGCCAGCAGCCGCACACCGACAGCTGGGGAAGCTTTCTTT. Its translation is CASSRTPTAGEAFF.